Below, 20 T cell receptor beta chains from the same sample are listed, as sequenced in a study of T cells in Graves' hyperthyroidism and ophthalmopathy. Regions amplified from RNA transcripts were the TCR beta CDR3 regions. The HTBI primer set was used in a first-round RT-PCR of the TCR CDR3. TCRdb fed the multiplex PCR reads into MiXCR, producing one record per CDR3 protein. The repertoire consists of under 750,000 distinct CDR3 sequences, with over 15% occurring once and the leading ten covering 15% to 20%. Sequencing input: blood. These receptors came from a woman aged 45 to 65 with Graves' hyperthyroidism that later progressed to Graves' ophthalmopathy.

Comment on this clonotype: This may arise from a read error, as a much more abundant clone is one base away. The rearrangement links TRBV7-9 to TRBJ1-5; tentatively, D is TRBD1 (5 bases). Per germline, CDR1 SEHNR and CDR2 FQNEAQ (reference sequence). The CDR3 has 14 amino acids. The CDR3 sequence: CVSSESIGDQPQHF. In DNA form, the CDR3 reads TGTGTCAGCAGCGAATCAATAGGGGATCAGCCCCAGCATTTT.

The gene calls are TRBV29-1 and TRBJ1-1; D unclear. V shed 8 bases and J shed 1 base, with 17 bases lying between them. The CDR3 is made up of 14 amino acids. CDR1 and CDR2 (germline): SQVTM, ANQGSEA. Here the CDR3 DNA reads TGCAGCTCTATCTCTCGGACGCCGAACACTGAAGCTTTCTTT. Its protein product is CSSISRTPNTEAFF.

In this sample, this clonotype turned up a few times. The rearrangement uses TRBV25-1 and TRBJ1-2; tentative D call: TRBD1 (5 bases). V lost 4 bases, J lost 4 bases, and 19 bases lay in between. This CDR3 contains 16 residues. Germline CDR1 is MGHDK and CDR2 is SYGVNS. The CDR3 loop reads CASSASKAGIGYGYTF. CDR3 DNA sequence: TGTGCCAGCAGTGCTTCCAAGGCAGGGATCGGCTATGGCTACACCTTC.

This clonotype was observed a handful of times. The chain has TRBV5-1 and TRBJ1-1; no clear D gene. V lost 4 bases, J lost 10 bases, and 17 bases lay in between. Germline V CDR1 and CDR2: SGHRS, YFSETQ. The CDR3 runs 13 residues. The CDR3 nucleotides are TGCGCCAGCAGCCGGCGGCAGGAAGGTCGAGCTTTCTTT. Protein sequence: CASSRRQEGRAFF.

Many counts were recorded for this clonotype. CDR3 in amino acids: CASSESDPGTEAFF. The CDR3, as DNA: TGTGCCAGCAGCGAGAGCGATCCGGGCACTGAAGCTTTCTTT. The J gene is TRBJ1-1, the V gene TRBV9; D gene ambiguous. The V gene's germline CDR1 is SGDLS and CDR2 YYNGEE. The CDR3 sequence is 14 residues long. The ends were cut back, 3 bases at V and 4 bases at J, with 13 bases in the middle.

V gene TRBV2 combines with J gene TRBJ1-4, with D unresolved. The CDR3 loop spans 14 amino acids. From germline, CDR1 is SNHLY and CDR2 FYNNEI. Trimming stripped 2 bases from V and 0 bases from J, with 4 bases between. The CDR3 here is CASSELTTNEKLFF. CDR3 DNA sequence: TGTGCCAGCAGTGAACTTACAACTAATGAAAAACTGTTTTTT.

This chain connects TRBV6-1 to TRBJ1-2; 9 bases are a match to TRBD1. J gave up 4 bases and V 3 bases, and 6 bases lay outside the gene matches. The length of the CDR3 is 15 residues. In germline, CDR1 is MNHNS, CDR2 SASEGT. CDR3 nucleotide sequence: TGTGCCAGCAGTGAGGGGACAGGGAGGAGCTATGGCTACACCTTC. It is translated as CASSEGTGRSYGYTF.

CDR3 region: CASSPSPGADEQFF. In DNA form, the CDR3 reads TGTGCCAGCAGCCCGAGTCCAGGGGCGGATGAGCAGTTCTTC. The rearrangement uses TRBV7-8 and TRBJ2-1, with D possibly TRBD1 on 6 matching bases. The CDR3 is made up of 14 amino acids. Germline lookup yields CDR1 SGHVS and CDR2 FQNEAQ. V lost 5 bases to trimming and J lost 8 bases, with 16 bases between them.

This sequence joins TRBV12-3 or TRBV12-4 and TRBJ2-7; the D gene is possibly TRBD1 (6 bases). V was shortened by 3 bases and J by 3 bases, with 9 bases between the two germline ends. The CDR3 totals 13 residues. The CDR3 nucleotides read TGTGCCAGCAGTTTTGGGACAAACTACGAGCAGTACTTC. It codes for CASSFGTNYEQYF.

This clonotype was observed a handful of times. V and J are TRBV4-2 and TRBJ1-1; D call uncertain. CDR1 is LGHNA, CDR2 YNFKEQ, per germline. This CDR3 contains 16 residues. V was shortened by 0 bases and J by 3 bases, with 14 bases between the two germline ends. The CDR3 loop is CASSQDPGWRDTEAFF. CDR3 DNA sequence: TGTGCCAGCAGCCAAGATCCCGGTTGGCGGGACACTGAAGCTTTCTTT.

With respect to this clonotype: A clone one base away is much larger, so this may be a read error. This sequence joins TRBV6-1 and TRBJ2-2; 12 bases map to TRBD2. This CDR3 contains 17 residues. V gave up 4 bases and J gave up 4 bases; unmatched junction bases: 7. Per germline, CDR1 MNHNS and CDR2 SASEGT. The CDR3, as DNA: TGTGCCAGCAGTGGCTCTAGCGGGGGGGCGCGCACCGGGGAGCTGTTTTTT. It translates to CASSGSSGGARTGELFF.

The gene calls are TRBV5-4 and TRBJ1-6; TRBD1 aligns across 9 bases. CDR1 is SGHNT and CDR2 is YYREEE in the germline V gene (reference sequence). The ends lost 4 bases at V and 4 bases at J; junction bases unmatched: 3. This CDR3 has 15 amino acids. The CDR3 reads CASSEDRGYNSPLHF. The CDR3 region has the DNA TGTGCCAGCAGCGAGGACAGGGGATATAATTCACCCCTCCACTTT. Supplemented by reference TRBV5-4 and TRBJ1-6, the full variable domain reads ETGVTQSPTHLIKTRGQQVTLRCSSQSGHNTVSWYQQALGQGPQFIFQYYREEENGRGNFPPRFSGLQFPNYSSELNVNALELDDSALYLCASSEDRGYNSPLHFGNGTRLTVT.

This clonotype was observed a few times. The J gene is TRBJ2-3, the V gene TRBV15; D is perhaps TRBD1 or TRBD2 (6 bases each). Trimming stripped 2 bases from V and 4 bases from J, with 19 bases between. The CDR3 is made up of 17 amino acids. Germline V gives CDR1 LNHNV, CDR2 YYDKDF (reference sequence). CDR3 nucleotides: TGTGCCACCAGCAGAACCCTGGAGGGGGTTACCTCAGATACGCAGTATTTT. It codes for CATSRTLEGVTSDTQYF.

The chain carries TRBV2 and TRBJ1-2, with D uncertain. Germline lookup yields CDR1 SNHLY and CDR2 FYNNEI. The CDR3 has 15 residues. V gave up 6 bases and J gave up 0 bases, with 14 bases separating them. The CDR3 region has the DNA TGTGCCAGCAGCCCTGCGGGAATTTCTAACTATGGCTACACCTTC. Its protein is CASSPAGISNYGYTF.

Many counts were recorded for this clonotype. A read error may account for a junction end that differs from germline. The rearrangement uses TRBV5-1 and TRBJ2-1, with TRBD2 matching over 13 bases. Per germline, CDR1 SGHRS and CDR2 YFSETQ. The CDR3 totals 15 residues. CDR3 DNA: TGTGCCAGCAGCCTACTAGCGGGGGGGCACAATGAGCAGTTCTTC. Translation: CASSLLAGGHNEQFF. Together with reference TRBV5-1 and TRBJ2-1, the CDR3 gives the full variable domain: KAGVTQTPRYLIKTRGQQVTLSCSPISGHRSVSWYQQTPGQGLQFLFEYFSETQRNKGNFPGRFSGRQFSNSRSEMNVSTLELGDSALYLCASSLLAGGHNEQFFGPGTRLTVL.

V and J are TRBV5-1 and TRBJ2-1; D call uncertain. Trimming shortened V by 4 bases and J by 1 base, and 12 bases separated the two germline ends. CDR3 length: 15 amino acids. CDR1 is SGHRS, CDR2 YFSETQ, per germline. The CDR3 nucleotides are TGCGCCAGCAGCCGGACGATGGATTCCTACAATGAGCAGTTCTTC. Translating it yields CASSRTMDSYNEQFF.

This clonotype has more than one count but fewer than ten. The CDR3 sequence: CASSLRVRDTEAFF. CDR3 nucleotides: TGTGCCAGCAGCTTAAGGGTCAGGGACACTGAAGCTTTCTTT. The chain has TRBV7-6 and TRBJ1-1; D is possibly TRBD1 (5 bases). CDR3 length: 14 residues. V was clipped by 2 bases and J by 3 bases, with 10 bases between them. Germline V CDR1 and CDR2: SGHVS, FNYEAQ.

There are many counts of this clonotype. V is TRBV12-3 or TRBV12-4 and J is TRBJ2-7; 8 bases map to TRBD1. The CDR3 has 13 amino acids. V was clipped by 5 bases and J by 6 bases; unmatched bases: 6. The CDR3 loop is CASSLQGALEQYF. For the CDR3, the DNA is TGTGCCAGCAGTCTCCAGGGGGCACTCGAGCAGTACTTC.

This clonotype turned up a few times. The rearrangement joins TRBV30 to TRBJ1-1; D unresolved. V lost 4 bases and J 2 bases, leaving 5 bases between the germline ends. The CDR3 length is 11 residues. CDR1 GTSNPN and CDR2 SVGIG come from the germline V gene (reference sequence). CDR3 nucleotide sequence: TGTGCCTGGAACAGAAACACTGAAGCTTTCTTT. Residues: CAWNRNTEAFF.

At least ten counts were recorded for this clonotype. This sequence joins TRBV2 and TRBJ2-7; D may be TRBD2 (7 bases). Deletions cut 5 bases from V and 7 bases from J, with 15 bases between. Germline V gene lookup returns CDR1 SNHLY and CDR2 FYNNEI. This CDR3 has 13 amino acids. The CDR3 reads CASSRPGGREQYF. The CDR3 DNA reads TGTGCCAGCAGTCGTCCCGGGGGGCGGGAGCAGTACTTC. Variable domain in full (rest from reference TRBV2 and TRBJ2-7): EPEVTQTPSHQVTQMGQEVILRCVPISNHLYFYWYRQILGQKVEFLVSFYNNEISEKSEIFDDQFSVERPDGSNFTLKIRSTKLEDSAMYFCASSRPGGREQYFGPGTRLTVT.